This is a list of T cell receptor beta chains from one sample in a study of shared clonotypes between healthy human individuals. Here immunoSEQ multiplex PCR was the method, and the copy in TCRdb shows in-frame clones only, minus some. This sample has 600,000 or so clones; more than 95% occur once, and the top ten carry around 0.3%. The sequenced material came from naive CD8+ T cells sorted from blood. The receptors come from a man younger than 40 in good health. CDR3s include the opening cysteine and the closing phenylalanine or tryptophan. D genes are given only for firm matches.

>TRBJ2-7|14|.|TRBV7-9
CASSLIPTSDVQYF
TGTGCCAGCAGCTTAATCCCTACCAGTGACGTGCAGTACTTC
>TRBJ2-7|14|.|TRBV18
CASSPPEGSNEQYF
TGTGCCAGCTCACCTCCCGAGGGGTCGAACGAGCAGTACTTC
>TRBJ2-2|14|.|TRBV19
CASLGGPLTGELFF
TGTGCCAGTTTAGGGGGTCCCTTAACCGGGGAGCTGTTTTTT
>TRBJ2-7|15|.|TRBV7-9
CASSLGGPYPYEQYF
TGTGCCAGCAGCTTAGGGGGCCCCTATCCCTACGAGCAGTACTTC
>TRBJ2-1|16|.|TRBV7-9
CASTSRRDLDYNEQFF
TGTGCCAGCACCTCTAGGAGGGACCTCGATTACAATGAGCAGTTCTTC
>TRBJ2-7|13|.|TRBV7-2
CASSPGTPYEQYF
TGTGCCAGCAGCCCCGGGACCCCGTACGAGCAGTACTTC
>TRBJ2-1|15|.|TRBV4-1
CASSHRQGSYNEQFF
TGCGCCAGCAGCCACAGGCAGGGCTCCTACAATGAGCAGTTCTTC
>TRBJ2-2|15|TRBD1|TRBV9
CASSTGTENTGELFF
TGTGCCAGCAGCACTGGGACAGAGAACACCGGGGAGCTGTTTTTT
>TRBJ1-2|18|.|TRBV2
CASSEWVEDGPSNYGYTF
TGTGCCAGCAGTGAGTGGGTAGAGGACGGACCCTCTAACTATGGCTACACCTTC
>TRBJ2-2|16|.|TRBV18
CASSPLEGPNTGELFF
TGTGCCAGCTCACCACTCGAGGGTCCGAACACCGGGGAGCTGTTTTTT
>TRBJ2-2|10|.|TRBV19
CASMGGELFF
TGTGCCAGTATGGGCGGGGAGCTGTTTTTT
>TRBJ1-1|13|.|TRBV19
CASSLIMNTEAFF
TGTGCCAGTAGTCTGATCATGAACACTGAAGCTTTCTTT
>TRBJ2-7|13|.|TRBV11-2
CASSLEGVYEQYF
TGTGCCAGCAGCTTAGAGGGAGTCTACGAGCAGTACTTC